Listed here are 4 T cell receptor beta chains from one sample, sequenced in a study of T cells in Graves' hyperthyroidism and ophthalmopathy. RNA transcripts gave rise to amplified TCR beta CDR3 regions. The HTBI primer set was used in a first-round RT-PCR of the TCR CDR3. TCRdb passed the multiplex PCR reads through MiXCR, listing each CDR3 protein once. Among 490,000 or so distinct CDR3 sequences listed, 20% were seen once. Material: blood. These receptors were obtained from a man between 35 and 55 years old with Graves' ophthalmopathy.

The J gene is TRBJ1-5, the V gene TRBV18; D gene uncertain. With 1 base removed from V and 3 bases from J, the gap between germline ends came to 10 bases. CDR1 and CDR2 from the germline V gene are KGHSH and LQKENI. This CDR3 is built from 15 residues. The DNA of the CDR3 is TGTGCCAGCTCACCACTGGCTGGGGACAATCAGCCCCAGCATTTT. Translated, it gives CASSPLAGDNQPQHF.

Many counts were recorded for this clonotype. The rearrangement links TRBV7-2 to TRBJ2-7; TRBD2 matches 10 bases. Germline V lookup: CDR1 SGHTA, CDR2 FQGNSA. V was pared by 7 bases and J by 6 bases, with 15 bases of the junction left unmatched. CDR3 length equals 16 residues. DNA for the CDR3: TGTGCCAGCACCTCTAGCGGGAGTAACGTATTGAGCGAGCAGTACTTC. The encoded protein is CASTSSGSNVLSEQYF.

The V and J genes are TRBV3-1 and TRBJ2-7, with D hard to call. The CDR3 covers 14 residues. Germline V CDR1 and CDR2: LGHDT, YNNKEL (reference sequence). The ends were cut back, 2 bases at V and 0 bases at J, with 8 bases in the middle. CDR3 sequence reads: CASSQSLASYEQYF. CDR3 bases: TGTGCCAGCAGCCAAAGTCTGGCCTCCTACGAGCAGTACTTC.

In its sample, this clonotype was seen many times. V is TRBV28 and J is TRBJ2-7; D is ambiguous. The CDR3 is 17 residues long. Looked up from germline, CDR1 is MDHEN and CDR2 is SYDVKM. The V end lost 6 bases, the J end lost 2 bases, and 23 bases lay between the germline ends. The CDR3 spells CASSLSTFGKSTYEQYF. The CDR3 bases are TGTGCCAGCAGCCTTAGCACATTTGGGAAAAGTACCTACGAGCAGTACTTC.